This is a list of T cell receptor beta chains from one sample in a study of response to subunit inactivated influenza vaccine. In TCRdb, the RT-PCR reads were re-called with MiXCR into one record per CDR3 protein. The data contain about 540,000 distinct CDR3 sequences, around 21% of them seen just once; the ten biggest clones take up approximately 3%. These same data were also listed under a study on T cells expressing NK-cell markers.

This specimen was CD4+ T cells sorted from PBMCs, taken 11 to 12 days after vaccination. These receptor sequences come from a man in his fifties or sixties who received an inactivated influenza vaccine. The conserved cysteine and the conserved F or W are not part of the CDR3 here. A D gene is named only where the DNA matches it firmly.

D gene: TRBD1
V gene: TRBV29-1
CDR3 protein: SVDPRDRSYNEQF

D gene: TRBD1
V gene: TRBV7-9
CDR3 protein: ASSLGTGTLNTEAF

D gene: NA
V gene: TRBV3-1
CDR3 protein: ASSQGNKGGGPEKLF

D gene: TRBD1
V gene: TRBV7-2
CDR3 protein: ASSASSGTGRTGELF

D gene: NA
V gene: TRBV13
CDR3 protein: ASSLGPGSSGNTIY

D gene: NA
V gene: TRBV29-1
CDR3 protein: SVDRGGTGELF

D gene: NA
V gene: TRBV20-1
CDR3 protein: SAPVVMDSPLH

D gene: TRBD1
V gene: TRBV28
CDR3 protein: ASSQPGGYNTEAF

D gene: NA
V gene: TRBV12-3/TRBV12-4
CDR3 protein: ASRRSGNHYGYT

D gene: NA
V gene: TRBV20-1
CDR3 protein: SARDPWGGNTEAF

D gene: TRBD1
V gene: TRBV15
CDR3 protein: ATSRDIGTANNEQF

D gene: NA
V gene: TRBV29-1
CDR3 protein: SVDGGSVGTQY

D gene: NA
V gene: TRBV28
CDR3 protein: ASSFGRGPYEQY

D gene: NA
V gene: TRBV20-1
CDR3 protein: SARVLASYNEQF

D gene: NA
V gene: TRBV29-1
CDR3 protein: SVIDRMNTEAF

D gene: TRBD1
V gene: TRBV5-1
CDR3 protein: ASSFTGGNTGELF

D gene: TRBD1
V gene: TRBV29-1
CDR3 protein: SAGGGTGAHEQY

D gene: TRBD2
V gene: TRBV20-1
CDR3 protein: SVAGASGELF

D gene: NA
V gene: TRBV5-1
CDR3 protein: ASSLDGTAGRDTQY

D gene: NA
V gene: TRBV20-1
CDR3 protein: SAKDRPGTYNSPLH

D gene: TRBD1
V gene: TRBV9
CDR3 protein: ASSTGQGGYNEQF

D gene: NA
V gene: TRBV10-3
CDR3 protein: AIRPHGGTYEQY

D gene: TRBD2
V gene: TRBV20-1
CDR3 protein: SAASGGTTDTQY

D gene: NA
V gene: TRBV6-1
CDR3 protein: ASSEYSGGSPLH

D gene: TRBD1
V gene: TRBV7-7
CDR3 protein: ASSTGGDTQY

D gene: NA
V gene: TRBV3-1
CDR3 protein: ASRSDRSNTDTQY

D gene: NA
V gene: TRBV5-6
CDR3 protein: ASSPYDRTYEQY

D gene: NA
V gene: TRBV28
CDR3 protein: ASNPGAHSGANVLT

D gene: NA
V gene: TRBV29-1
CDR3 protein: SVVRTAYEQY

D gene: TRBD1
V gene: TRBV5-1
CDR3 protein: ASSFEHTTGREQY

D gene: TRBD1
V gene: TRBV7-2
CDR3 protein: ASSPGTGGLSEQY

D gene: NA
V gene: TRBV5-1
CDR3 protein: ASRSGEGTDTQY

D gene: TRBD2
V gene: TRBV7-2
CDR3 protein: ASSWTSGGSTDTQY

D gene: NA
V gene: TRBV4-1
CDR3 protein: ASSQMIPDTQY

D gene: NA
V gene: TRBV11-2
CDR3 protein: ASSALVGRETQY

D gene: NA
V gene: TRBV2
CDR3 protein: ASSAEGGNQPQH

D gene: TRBD2
V gene: TRBV29-1
CDR3 protein: SVNPAGGREETQY

D gene: NA
V gene: TRBV6-6
CDR3 protein: ASTAAGDGYT

D gene: NA
V gene: TRBV28
CDR3 protein: ASMRTYNSPLH

D gene: NA
V gene: TRBV9
CDR3 protein: ASSVGGTRETQY

D gene: NA
V gene: TRBV18
CDR3 protein: ASSPPSRERETQY

D gene: NA
V gene: TRBV12-3/TRBV12-4
CDR3 protein: ASTLGLAWADTQY

D gene: NA
V gene: TRBV30
CDR3 protein: AWTNPLLADTIY

D gene: TRBD2
V gene: TRBV11-2
CDR3 protein: ASSTRLAGGPSTDTQY

D gene: NA
V gene: TRBV2
CDR3 protein: ASSHLDGELF